Below are 18 T cell receptor beta chains sequenced from a single sample in a study of PD-1 blockade in classical Hodgkin lymphoma. Clones were read by immunoSEQ multiplex PCR, and TCRdb kept only the in-frame ones, dropping some. The sample consists of 100,000 or so clones, roughly 91% of them appearing once. No patient escaped relapse after autologous stem cell transplantation, and brentuximab vedotin exposure varied. Sequenced here: peripheral blood mononuclear cells (PBMCs), sampled before the second cycle of nivolumab. These receptors originate from a human donor with classical Hodgkin lymphoma.

The chain couples TRBV5-4 to TRBJ2-1; 7 bases agree with TRBD1. Germline values: CDR1 SGHNT, CDR2 YYREEE (reference sequence). This CDR3 spans 15 amino acids. V lost 0 bases to trimming and J lost 5 bases; unmatched junction nucleotides: 5. The DNA for the CDR3 is TGTGCCAGCAGCTTGGGACCGGACAGGAACAATGAGCAGTTCTTC. Protein product: CASSLGPDRNNEQFF.

This clone was seen only a few times. The V gene is TRBV6-1, the J gene TRBJ2-7; 8 nucleotides align to TRBD1. Germline trimming cut 10 bases from V and 1 base from J; bases unmatched to any gene: 6. Germline lookup yields CDR1 MNHNS and CDR2 SASEGT. The CDR3 is 13 amino acids. The CDR3 bases are TGTGCCATTGGGACAGGTTCTTCCTACGAGCAGTACTTC. Protein product: CAIGTGSSYEQYF.

The V and J genes are TRBV6-1 and TRBJ1-2, with 7 bases fitting TRBD1. CDR3 length: 14 amino acids. After removal of 5 bases from V and 1 base from J, the junction contained 4 bases not matched to a gene. Germline CDR1 MNHNS, CDR2 SASEGT. Written as DNA, the CDR3 is TGTGCCAGCAGTTTCCGGGACAGTAACTATGGCTACACCTTC. Protein sequence: CASSFRDSNYGYTF.

The rearrangement uses TRBV11-2 and TRBJ1-6, with D unresolved. Looked up from germline, CDR1 is SGHAT and CDR2 is FQNNGV. This CDR3 is built from 19 residues. Trimming removed 3 bases from V and 0 bases from J, with 18 bases in between. This chain's CDR3 is CASSLRYPKTSSYNSPLHF. CDR3 bases: TGTGCCAGCAGCTTGCGTTACCCTAAAACGAGCTCCTATAATTCACCCCTCCACTTT.

The J gene is TRBJ1-1, the V gene TRBV5-4, with no clear D. The CDR3 covers 15 residues. Germline CDR1 is SGHNT and CDR2 is YYREEE (reference sequence). V shed 0 bases and J shed 1 base, with 10 bases lying between them. As DNA, the CDR3 is TGTGCCAGCAGCTTGGAAGAGCCAGGGAACACTGAAGCTTTCTTT. Translating gives CASSLEEPGNTEAFF.

The sample holds a few counts of this clone. This chain links TRBV15 with TRBJ1-1; D gene unclear. From germline, CDR1 is LNHNV and CDR2 YYDKDF (reference sequence). Trimming removed 3 bases from V and 3 bases from J, with 17 bases in between. This CDR3 has 16 residues. The CDR3 loop is CATSRVRIDGYTEAFF. The DNA for the CDR3 is TGTGCCACCAGCAGGGTACGGATCGACGGGTACACTGAAGCTTTCTTT.

The chain has TRBV4-2 and TRBJ2-7, with D unclear. V lost 5 bases and J lost 0, with 8 bases in between. Looked up from germline, CDR1 is LGHNA and CDR2 is YNFKEQ. CDR3 size: 13 residues. DNA of the CDR3: TGTGCCAGCAGCTCTGCCGGCTCCTACGAGCAGTACTTC. Its protein is CASSSAGSYEQYF.

Here the CDR3 reads CASSPIPAERNYEQYF. The CDR3 region has the DNA TGTGCCAGCTCACCAATCCCTGCCGAGAGAAACTACGAGCAGTACTTC. The rearrangement joins TRBV18 to TRBJ2-7; D call uncertain. The V gene's germline CDR1 is KGHSH and CDR2 LQKENI. This CDR3 has 16 amino acids. The V gene lost 2 bases and the J gene lost 3 bases, with 17 bases spanning the gap.

This chain connects TRBV19 to TRBJ2-5; 8 nucleotides line up with TRBD2. This CDR3 spans 16 amino acids. CDR1 is LNHDA, CDR2 SQIVND, per germline (reference sequence). The junction had 9 bases not matched to a gene; V was cut back by 1 base and J by 5 bases. DNA of the CDR3: TGTGCCAGTAGTATAGGACTAGCGCCGTCTCGGGAGACCCAGTACTTC. This encodes CASSIGLAPSRETQYF.

The V gene is TRBV19, the J gene TRBJ1-1; perhaps TRBD1 as D (5 bases). Germline CDR1 LNHDA, CDR2 SQIVND (reference sequence). V was cut by 8 bases and J by 2 bases, with 15 bases left in between. The CDR3 spans 14 residues. Here the CDR3 reads CASEGRVINTEAFF. CDR3 coding DNA: TGTGCCAGTGAGGGCAGGGTCATTAACACTGAAGCTTTCTTT.

This chain connects TRBV19 to TRBJ1-1; TRBD1 matches at 7 bases. The germline V gene encodes CDR1 LNHDA and CDR2 SQIVND (reference sequence). Trimming cost V 10 bases and J 7 bases; bases outside gene matches: 15. The CDR3 is 14 residues long. The CDR3 protein is CATSTTGRGDEAFF. The DNA for the CDR3 is TGTGCCACTTCAACGACAGGGCGAGGGGATGAAGCTTTCTTT.

The chain couples TRBV7-3 to TRBJ1-1, with unresolved D. Trimming pared 5 bases from V and 0 bases from J, leaving 7 bases between. Germline CDR1 reads SGHTA; CDR2 reads FQGTGA. The CDR3 totals 13 residues. CDR3 sequence reads: CASSPSVNTEAFF. The CDR3 DNA sequence: TGTGCCAGCAGCCCCAGCGTGAACACTGAAGCTTTCTTT.

This chain uses TRBV7-9 with TRBJ1-4; 7 nucleotides agree with TRBD1. Per germline, CDR1 SEHNR and CDR2 FQNEAQ (reference sequence). The CDR3 has 16 residues. With 5 bases clipped from V and 6 bases from J, the junction kept 12 bases outside the gene matches. CDR3 protein: CASSPRGSGTDEKLFF. In DNA, the CDR3 is TGTGCCAGCAGCCCTAGGGGCTCGGGGACAGATGAAAAACTGTTTTTT.

The CDR3 nucleotides read TGTGCTAGTGGTTTGGTAATGGGGACAGGGGCGAACACTGAAGCTTTCTTT. Residues: CASGLVMGTGANTEAFF. The chain employs TRBV12-5 and TRBJ1-1; 10 nucleotides agree with TRBD1. V was pared by 0 bases and J by 1 base, with 5 bases of the junction left unmatched. Germline V gene sequence: CDR1 LGHNT, CDR2 FRNRAP. There are 17 residues in the CDR3.

This chain joins TRBV7-3 and TRBJ2-3; D is perhaps TRBD1 or TRBD2 (5 bases each). This CDR3 has 13 residues. Trimming stripped 4 bases from V and 3 bases from J, with 8 bases between. Germline CDR1 SGHTA, CDR2 FQGTGA. The CDR3 DNA reads TGTGCCAGCAGCTACAGGAGGACAGATACGCAGTATTTT. Translating it yields CASSYRRTDTQYF.

The table lists this clone with a few counts. The J gene is TRBJ2-1, the V gene TRBV10-3; D gene unclear. Between the trimmed V and J ends, which lost 4 bases and 5 bases, there was a span of 6 bases. This CDR3 has 12 amino acids. Germline CDR1 ENHRY, CDR2 SYGVKD. The CDR3 sequence is CAISGTDNEQFF. The CDR3 DNA reads as TGTGCCATCAGTGGGACCGACAATGAGCAGTTCTTC.

In DNA, the CDR3 is TGTGCCATCAGATGGGACAGAGGCGGACCCTACGAGCAGTACTTC. It translates to CAIRWDRGGPYEQYF. This chain uses TRBV10-3 with TRBJ2-7; 7 nucleotides match TRBD1. With V trimmed by 6 bases and J by 2 bases, 10 bases remained unmatched. Germline V CDR1 and CDR2: ENHRY, SYGVKD. There are 15 residues in the CDR3.

This clone was recorded once. This chain joins TRBV5-6 and TRBJ2-7; a weak D match, TRBD2 (6 bases). The CDR3 spans 14 residues. Germline lookup yields CDR1 SGHDT and CDR2 YYEEEE. Trimming pared 4 bases from V and 5 bases from J, leaving 16 bases between. This CDR3 is CASSIRGSVHEQYF. The CDR3 nucleotides are TGTGCCAGCAGCATCCGGGGGAGCGTCCACGAGCAGTACTTC.